This is a list of T cell receptor beta chains from one sample in a study of blood T cell repertoires in COVID-19. The data were produced by immunoSEQ multiplex PCR, yet TCRdb's version contains in-frame clones alone and is incomplete. The table lists 270,000 or so clones, roughly 90% of them singletons. Sequenced sample: PBMCs or T cells enriched from blood (not recorded which). These receptors all come from a woman in her thirties or forties with acute COVID-19. Each CDR3 is given with its conserved first and last residue. A D gene is named only where the DNA matches it firmly. Size values are once, few and many counts, or a class for expanded clones, and some rows have none.

j_gene	v_gene	d_gene	abundance	CDR3nt	CDR3aa
TRBJ1-5	TRBV19	-	-	TGTGCCAGCTCGGCGGACATGGCAAAGCCCCAGCATTTT	CASSADMAKPQHF
TRBJ2-1	TRBV7-7	TRBD1	-	TGTGCCAGCAGCCAACAGGGGAGAAATGAGCAGTTCTTC	CASSQQGRNEQFF
TRBJ2-7	TRBV30	TRBD1	once	TGTGCCTGGAGAGGACAGGAACACGTTTACGAGCAGTACTTC	CAWRGQEHVYEQYF
TRBJ1-2	TRBV7-2	-	-	TGTGCCAGCAGCTTAGGTGGCGGTACAAATGGCTACACCTTC	CASSLGGGTNGYTF
TRBJ2-3	TRBV28	TRBD2	-	TGTGCCAGCAGTTATAGCGGGAGCCCCGGGGATACGCAGTATTTT	CASSYSGSPGDTQYF
TRBJ2-5	TRBV24-1	-	-	TGTGCCACCAGGGGGCCGGGACCTCGAGGGAGGGAGACCCAGTACTTC	CATRGPGPRGRETQYF
TRBJ2-7	TRBV9	TRBD2	-	TGTGCCAGCAGTCCAGGCGGGACTAGCGGCTACGAGCAGTACTTC	CASSPGGTSGYEQYF
TRBJ1-4	TRBV3-1/TRBV3-2	-	-	TGTGCCAGCAGCCTCCCACAGGGCAGGGGACTGTTTTTT	CASSLPQGRGLFF
TRBJ2-1	TRBV5-8	-	-	TGTGCCAGCAGCTTGGGGGCAGTAGGACTCTACAATGAGCAGTTCTTC	CASSLGAVGLYNEQFF
TRBJ2-4	TRBV14	-	few	TGTGCCAGCAGCCAAGGGCTGGGCCCCAAAAACATTCAGTACTTC	CASSQGLGPKNIQYF
TRBJ2-5	TRBV5-1	TRBD2	-	TGCGCCAGCAGCTTAAGCGGGGTAAGGGAGACCCAGTACTTC	CASSLSGVRETQYF
TRBJ1-2	TRBV25-1	TRBD1	-	TGTGCCAGCAGTGGGGGACAGCTTTCTAACTATGGCTACACCTTC	CASSGGQLSNYGYTF
TRBJ2-5	TRBV5-1	-	-	TGCGCCAGCAGCTTGGGTCAGGGTGTCCTGGAGACCCAGTACTTC	CASSLGQGVLETQYF
TRBJ2-1	TRBV7-2	-	-	TGTGCCAGCAGCTCCAGGATCGGTGAGCAGTTCTTC	CASSSRIGEQFF
TRBJ2-2	TRBV25-1	TRBD2	-	TGTGCCAGCAGTGACCTAGCGGGAGGGCCGATCGGGGAGCTGTTTTTT	CASSDLAGGPIGELFF
TRBJ1-5	TRBV3-1/TRBV3-2	TRBD1	-	TGTGCCAGCAGCCAAGGGGACAGTGTTCGACCCCAGCATTTT	CASSQGDSVRPQHF
TRBJ2-1	TRBV7-2	TRBD2	-	TGTGCCAGCAGCTCGACGGGGCTAGCGGGGGGTGAGCAGTTCTTC	CASSSTGLAGGEQFF
TRBJ2-7	TRBV6-4	-	-	TGTGCCAGCAGGTACAGGATATCGTTGTCCCCCTACGAGCAGTACTTC	CASRYRISLSPYEQYF
TRBJ1-3	TRBV7-2	TRBD1	-	TGTGCCAGCAGCTTAGGAGGAGGGGGCACTGGAAACACCATATATTTT	CASSLGGGGTGNTIYF
TRBJ2-3	TRBV30	TRBD2	once	TGTGCCTGGAGTCTGCCTAGCGGATACACAGATACGCAGTATTTT	CAWSLPSGYTDTQYF
TRBJ1-5	TRBV5-6	-	-	TGTGCCAGCAGCTTGAGGAGGACAGAAAATCAGCCCCAGCATTTT	CASSLRRTENQPQHF
TRBJ2-5	TRBV7-9	-	-	TGTGCCAGCAGCTTCGACACCTATCAAGAGACCCAGTACTTC	CASSFDTYQETQYF
TRBJ1-3	TRBV4-1	-	-	TGCGCCAGCAGCCAAGCGACATCTGGAAACACCATATATTTT	CASSQATSGNTIYF
TRBJ2-7	TRBV11-2	-	-	TGTGCCAGCAGCCCCCGTGGGGCCGAGCAGTACTTC	CASSPRGAEQYF
TRBJ2-7	TRBV6-6	TRBD2	-	TGTGCCAGCAGTTACACTATAGCGGGACCGTCCTACGAGCAGTACTTC	CASSYTIAGPSYEQYF
TRBJ2-1	TRBV27	TRBD1	once	TGTGCCAGCAGTCATGGGCAGGGGGCCATCAATGAGCAGTTCTTC	CASSHGQGAINEQFF
TRBJ2-7	TRBV28	TRBD2	-	TGTGCCAGCAGTCGTAGCGGGGCTAGTAGCTACGAGCAGTACTTC	CASSRSGASSYEQYF
TRBJ1-2	TRBV9	-	once	TGTGCCAGCGGGACCGGGACTCCACTCGCTAACTATGGCTACACCTTC	CASGTGTPLANYGYTF
TRBJ2-7	TRBV6-5	-	-	TGTGCCAGCATGGGGTGGGGCCACTCCTACGAGCAGTACTTC	CASMGWGHSYEQYF
TRBJ1-5	TRBV18	TRBD1	once	TGTGCCAGCTCACAGGGGGCTGGCAATCAGCCCCAGCATTTT	CASSQGAGNQPQHF
TRBJ1-1	TRBV29-1	-	-	TGCAGCGTTCAGAACACTGAAGCTTTCTTT	CSVQNTEAFF
TRBJ2-2	TRBV11-2	-	once	TGTGCCAGCAGCCCCGGGACAAAGAACACCGGGGAGCTGTTTTTT	CASSPGTKNTGELFF
TRBJ1-1	TRBV28	-	-	TGTGCCAGCAGTTTCTCCGCAGGCTCCAGGGGAAGCCCTGAAGCTTTCTTT	CASSFSAGSRGSPEAFF
TRBJ1-1	TRBV9	TRBD1	-	TGTGCCAGCAGCGCACAAGGACAGGGGGTGACTGAAGCTTTCTTT	CASSAQGQGVTEAFF
TRBJ2-5	TRBV5-1	TRBD2	-	TGCGCCAGCAGCTCGGGGGGACTAGGGCAAGAGACCCAGTACTTC	CASSSGGLGQETQYF
TRBJ2-3	TRBV1	-	-	TGCACCAGCAGCCAAAAAGGACTACCGCGTAACACAGATACGCAGTATTTT	CTSSQKGLPRNTDTQYF
TRBJ1-2	TRBV7-2	-	-	TGTGCCAGCAGCTCCCAGGAAACTAACTATGGCTACACCTTC	CASSSQETNYGYTF
TRBJ2-3	TRBV2	-	-	TGTGCCAGCAGTGTGGGAGGAACAGATACGCAGTATTTT	CASSVGGTDTQYF
TRBJ1-1	TRBV12-3/TRBV12-4	-	once	TGTGCCAGCAGTTTTAGTCCGAACACTGAAGCTTTCTTT	CASSFSPNTEAFF
TRBJ2-7	TRBV10-3	TRBD2	-	TGTGCCATCAGTGATCCGCTCGGGACTAGCGGGAGAACCTACGAGCAGTACTTC	CAISDPLGTSGRTYEQYF
TRBJ2-2	TRBV5-1	-	-	TGCGCCAGCAGCTTGGAAGCGCGAACGAACACCGGGGAGCTGTTTTTT	CASSLEARTNTGELFF
TRBJ2-3	TRBV7-3	TRBD2	-	TGTGCCAGCAGCCCCGGACTAGCGGGGCAAGATACGCAGTATTTT	CASSPGLAGQDTQYF
TRBJ2-5	TRBV6-2/TRBV6-3	TRBD2	once	TGTGCCAGCAGTTATACGGGAGGGCCCAAAGAGACCCAGTACTTC	CASSYTGGPKETQYF
TRBJ1-6	TRBV5-1	TRBD1	once	TGCGCCAGCAGCTTGGGGGACAGGGGCGGGTCACCCCTCCACTTT	CASSLGDRGGSPLHF
TRBJ1-2	TRBV2	-	-	TGTGCCAGCAGTGAAGCAGGACAGGGCTACACCTTC	CASSEAGQGYTF
TRBJ1-5	TRBV2	TRBD1	-	TGTGCCAGCAGTGGAGCAGGGGGACAGCCCCAGCATTTT	CASSGAGGQPQHF
TRBJ1-2	TRBV3-1/TRBV3-2	-	-	TGTGCCAGCAGCCAAGACAGATACAACTATGGCTACACCTTC	CASSQDRYNYGYTF
TRBJ1-1	TRBV7-9	-	-	TGTGCCAGCAGCTTAGTCGGCGCGGGGCGGATGAACACTGAAGCTTTCTTT	CASSLVGAGRMNTEAFF
TRBJ2-5	TRBV11-3	TRBD2	-	TGTGCCAGCAGCTTAGGGAACGTGGCGGGAGGGTTTGAGACCCAGTACTTC	CASSLGNVAGGFETQYF
TRBJ2-1	TRBV9	TRBD2	-	TGTGCCAGCAGCCTGGCTAGCGGGGGTTACAATGAGCAGTTCTTC	CASSLASGGYNEQFF
TRBJ1-1	TRBV7-9	-	-	TGTGCCAGCAGCTTTAGGACAGAGCGGACTGAAGCTTTCTTT	CASSFRTERTEAFF
TRBJ1-6	TRBV30	-	-	TGTGCCTGGAACGATCGGACAGCGAGGTCACCCCTCCACTTT	CAWNDRTARSPLHF
TRBJ2-6	TRBV10-1	-	once	TGCGCCAGCCCTGTGGAGGGGGCGTTTCCTGGGGCCAACGTCCTGACTTTC	CASPVEGAFPGANVLTF
TRBJ2-7	TRBV4-1	TRBD2	once	TGCGCCAGCAGCCAAGACGGGGGGAGGGCGAGCTACGAGCAGTACTTC	CASSQDGGRASYEQYF